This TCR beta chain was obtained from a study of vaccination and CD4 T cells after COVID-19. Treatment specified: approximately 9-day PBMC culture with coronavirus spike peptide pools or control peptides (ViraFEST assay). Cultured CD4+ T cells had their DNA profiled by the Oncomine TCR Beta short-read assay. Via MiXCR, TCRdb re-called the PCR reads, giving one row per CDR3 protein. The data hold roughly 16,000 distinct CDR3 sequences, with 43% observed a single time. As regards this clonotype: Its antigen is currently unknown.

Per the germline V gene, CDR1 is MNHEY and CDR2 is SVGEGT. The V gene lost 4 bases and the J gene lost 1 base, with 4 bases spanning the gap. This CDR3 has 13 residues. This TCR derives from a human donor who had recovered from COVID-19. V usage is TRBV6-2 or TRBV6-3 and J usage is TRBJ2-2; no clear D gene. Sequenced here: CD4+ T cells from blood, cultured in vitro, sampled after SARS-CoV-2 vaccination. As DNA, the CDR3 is TGTGCCAGCAGTTTGTTGAACACCGGGGAGCTGTTTTTT. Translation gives CASSLLNTGELFF.